This T cell receptor beta chain was identified in a study of cytomegalovirus exposure and HLA in healthy donors. The overall study: HLA-typed donors were the source of about 85 million unique TCRs, which an early data release held. Whole-study results and caveats: Specificity of a few CMV-associated chains for CMV antigens was verified in vitro. A later examination showed that TCR association rates differed by HLA locus, with DRB1 most and HLA-C fewest. The likely explanation for a cluster of highly shared sequence variants was sequencing artifact.

PCR employed 60 Vbeta and 13 Jbeta primers. This table comes from immunoSEQ multiplex PCR, and its TCRdb copy is limited to in-frame clones, with some not included. The sample yields about 160,000 clones, 79% seen once. This clone appeared a single time. The antigen is unknown. Germline CDR1 is SGHAT and CDR2 is FQNNGV. Trimming left V 3 bases short and J 7 bases short, with 7 bases between. The CDR3 length is 12 residues. This receptor was identified in a man aged 35-49 years in good health and CMV-seronegative. The chain couples TRBV11-2 to TRBJ2-1; D remains unclear. Sequencing input: PBMCs. CDR3 sequence reads: CASSFGVNEQFF. In nucleotides, the CDR3 is TGTGCCAGCAGCTTCGGTGTTAATGAGCAGTTCTTC. Looking up the rest from reference TRBV11-2 and TRBJ2-1 gives the full variable domain: EAGVAQSPRYKIIEKRQSVAFWCNPISGHATLYWYQQILGQGPKLLIQFQNNGVVDDSQLPKDRFSAERLKGVDSTLKIQPAKLEDSAVYLCASSFGVNEQFFGPGTRLTVL.